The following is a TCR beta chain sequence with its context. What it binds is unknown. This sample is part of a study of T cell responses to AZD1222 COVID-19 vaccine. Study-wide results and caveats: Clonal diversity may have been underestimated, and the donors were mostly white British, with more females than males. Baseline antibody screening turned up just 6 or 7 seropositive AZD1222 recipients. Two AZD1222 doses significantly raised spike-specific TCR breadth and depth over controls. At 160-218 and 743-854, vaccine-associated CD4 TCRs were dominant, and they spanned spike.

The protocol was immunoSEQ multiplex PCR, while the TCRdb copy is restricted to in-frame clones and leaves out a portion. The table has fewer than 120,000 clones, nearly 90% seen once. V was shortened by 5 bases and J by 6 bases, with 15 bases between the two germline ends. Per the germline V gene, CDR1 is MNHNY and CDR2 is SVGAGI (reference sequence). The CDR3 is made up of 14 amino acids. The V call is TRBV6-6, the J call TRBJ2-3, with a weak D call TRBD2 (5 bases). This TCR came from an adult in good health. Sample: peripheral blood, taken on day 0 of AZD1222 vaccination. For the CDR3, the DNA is TGTGCCAGCAGTGGGAGCGGCCTTTTGGATACGCAGTATTTT. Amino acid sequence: CASSGSGLLDTQYF.